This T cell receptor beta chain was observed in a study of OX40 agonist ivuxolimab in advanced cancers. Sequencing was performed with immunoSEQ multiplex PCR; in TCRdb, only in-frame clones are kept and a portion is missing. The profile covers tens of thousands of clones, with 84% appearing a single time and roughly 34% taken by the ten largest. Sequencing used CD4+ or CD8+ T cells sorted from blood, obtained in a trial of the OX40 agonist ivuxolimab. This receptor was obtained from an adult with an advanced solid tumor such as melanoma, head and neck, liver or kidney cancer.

The CDR3: CASSPSSGSSTDTQYF. The CDR3 DNA is TGTGCCAGCAGTCCTTCTAGCGGCTCTAGCACAGATACGCAGTATTTT. V usage is TRBV7-8 and J usage is TRBJ2-3; 7 bases match TRBD2. The V segment lost 6 bases and the J segment 0 bases; nucleotides outside the gene matches: 9. The germline V gene has CDR1 SGHVS and CDR2 FQNEAQ. This CDR3 has 16 amino acids. Supplemented by reference TRBV7-8 and TRBJ2-3, the full variable domain reads GAGVSQSPRYKVAKRGQDVALRCDPISGHVSLFWYQQALGQGPEFLTYFQNEAQLDKSGLPSDRFFAERPEGSVSTLKIQRTQQEDSAVYLCASSPSSGSSTDTQYFGPGTRLTVL.